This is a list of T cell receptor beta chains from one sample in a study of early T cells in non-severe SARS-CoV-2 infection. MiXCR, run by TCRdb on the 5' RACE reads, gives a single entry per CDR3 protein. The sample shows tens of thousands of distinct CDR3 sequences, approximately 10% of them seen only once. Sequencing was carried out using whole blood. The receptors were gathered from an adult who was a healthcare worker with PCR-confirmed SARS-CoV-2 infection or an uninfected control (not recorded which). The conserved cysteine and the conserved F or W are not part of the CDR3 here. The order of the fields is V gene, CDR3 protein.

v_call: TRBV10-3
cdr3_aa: AIRGTGTISGNTIY

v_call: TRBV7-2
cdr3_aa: ASSPDSALLLQETQY

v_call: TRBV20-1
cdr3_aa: SANFRAYNEQF

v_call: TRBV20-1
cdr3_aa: SVLSGSSYERY

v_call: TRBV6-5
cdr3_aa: ASTPALRQAAYTEAF

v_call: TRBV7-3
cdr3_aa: ASSLEGYLGTGAENTEAF

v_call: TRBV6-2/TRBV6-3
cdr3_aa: ASMSGDLLYGYT

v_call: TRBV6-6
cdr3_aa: ASSYGGTNTEAF

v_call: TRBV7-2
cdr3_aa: ASSGQRSSYEQY

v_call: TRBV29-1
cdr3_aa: SVSKGSVDTIY

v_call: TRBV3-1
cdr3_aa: ASSPTSPETQY

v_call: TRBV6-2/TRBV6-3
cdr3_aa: ASTWTSGISEQY

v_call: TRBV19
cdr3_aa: ASAGTSAKDTQY

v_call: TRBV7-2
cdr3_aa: ASTDYGKGELF

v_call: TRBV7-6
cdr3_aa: ASSLTWTGGDEQY

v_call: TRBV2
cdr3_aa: ASKRQFNTEAF

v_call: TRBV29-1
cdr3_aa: SKKSTDTQY

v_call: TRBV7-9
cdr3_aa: ASTLQTGYEQY

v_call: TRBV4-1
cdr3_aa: ASSQSGSGSEQF

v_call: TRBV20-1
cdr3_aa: SARDPGQGNNEQF

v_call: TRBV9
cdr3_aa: ASSGFSGGEGNEQF

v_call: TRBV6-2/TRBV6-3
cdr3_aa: ASSYSDSYKGGRTEAF

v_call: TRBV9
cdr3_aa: ASSQTFATEAF

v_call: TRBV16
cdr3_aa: ASSPRQGLNTEAF

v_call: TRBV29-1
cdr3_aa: SVDSSGVYNEQF

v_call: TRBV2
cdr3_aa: ASMDGSNQPQH

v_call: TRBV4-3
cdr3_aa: ASSQRGPYNEQF

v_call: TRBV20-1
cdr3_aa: SPGTSADEQY

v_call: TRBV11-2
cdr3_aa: ASSLLRGTSQETQY

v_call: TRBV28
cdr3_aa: ASSEGDWYQETQY

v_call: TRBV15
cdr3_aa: ATSRRVNEQF

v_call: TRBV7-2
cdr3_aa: ASSLSDRVDTQY

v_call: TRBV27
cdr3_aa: ASSLSSGLKAF

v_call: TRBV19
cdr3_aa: ASSGNTEAF

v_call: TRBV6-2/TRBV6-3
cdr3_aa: ASSAEVFSSGNTIY

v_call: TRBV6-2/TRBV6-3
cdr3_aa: ASGRVYNEQF

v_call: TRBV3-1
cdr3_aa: ASSQASDTQY

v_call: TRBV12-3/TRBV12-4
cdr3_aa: ASSWGAQTPDTQY

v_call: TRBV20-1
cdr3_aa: SARRIGAGYNEQF